These 14 T cell receptor beta chains originate from one sample sequenced in a study of blood T cell repertoires in COVID-19. Sequenced by immunoSEQ multiplex PCR; TCRdb stores in-frame clones only, minus some. Among over 200,000 clones listed, 87% were seen once. Material for sequencing was peripheral blood. These receptors all stem from a man aged 35-49 years with active or convalescent COVID-19.

This chain joins TRBV3-1 (or the pseudogene TRBV3-2) and TRBJ2-1, with a weak D call TRBD1 (6 bases). Germline assignment: CDR1 LGHDT and CDR2 YNNKEL (reference sequence). V gave up 0 bases and J gave up 4 bases, with 10 bases separating them. The CDR3 is made up of 15 amino acids. Written as DNA, the CDR3 is TGTGCCAGCAGCCAAGAGGGCAGGGGTTACAATGAGCAGTTCTTC. It specifies CASSQEGRGYNEQFF.

There are a few counts of this clone. The rearrangement uses TRBV7-3 and TRBJ1-1; no definite D call. Germline V lookup: CDR1 SGHTA, CDR2 FQGTGA. The CDR3 covers 14 residues. The V end lost 2 bases, the J end lost 5 bases, and 12 bases lay between the germline ends. The CDR3 here is CASSLVAGKTEAFF. CDR3 DNA sequence: TGTGCCAGCAGCTTAGTCGCAGGCAAAACTGAAGCTTTCTTT.

The rearrangement joins TRBV19 to TRBJ2-7; TRBD2 matches 7 bases. CDR3 length equals 13 residues. From germline, CDR1 is LNHDA and CDR2 SQIVND (reference sequence). V trimming: 7 bases; J trimming: 3 bases; junction bases outside the gene matches: 6. Written as DNA, the CDR3 is TGTGCCAGTACCATAAGGGAGGGCTACGAGCAGTACTTC. It yields the protein CASTIREGYEQYF.

The genes are TRBV6-5 and TRBJ2-7; D is ambiguous. Germline V CDR1 and CDR2: MNHEY, SVGAGI. The CDR3 runs to 13 residues. Trimming left V 5 bases short and J 4 bases short, with 12 bases between. The CDR3 sequence: CASSMNPGYEQYF. For the CDR3, the DNA is TGTGCCAGCAGTATGAACCCAGGATACGAGCAGTACTTC.

This clone was detected only once. The chain employs TRBV4-2 and TRBJ2-5, with 10 bases aligning to TRBD2. The CDR3 consists of 16 residues. The germline CDR1 and CDR2 sequences are LGHNA and YNFKEQ. V lost 4 bases and J lost 5; bases outside the gene matches: 10. For the CDR3, the DNA is TGTGCCAGCAGCCTAGAAGCGGGAGGGCCGGGGGAGACCCAGTACTTC. It specifies CASSLEAGGPGETQYF.

The chain combines TRBV3-1 (or the pseudogene TRBV3-2) with TRBJ1-2; the match to TRBD1 covers 8 bases. CDR3 length: 16 amino acids. Unmatched junction bases numbered 10, after V lost 4 bases and J lost 3 bases. CDR1 is LGHDT and CDR2 is YNNKEL in the germline V gene (reference sequence). The CDR3 bases are TGTGCCAGCAGCCGCCAAGGCGGACAGGGCCACTATGGCTACACCTTC. Translating it yields CASSRQGGQGHYGYTF.

The rearrangement joins TRBV5-4 to TRBJ1-2; tentative D call: TRBD1 (5 bases). V dropped 2 bases and J dropped 4 bases, with 12 bases sitting between them. In germline, CDR1 is SGHNT, CDR2 YYREEE (reference sequence). The CDR3 extends over 14 amino acids. This chain's CDR3 is CASSFGQGSYGYTF. CDR3 sequence (DNA): TGTGCCAGCAGCTTTGGGCAGGGCTCCTATGGCTACACCTTC. Combining the CDR3 with reference TRBV5-4 and TRBJ1-2 gives the whole variable domain ETGVTQSPTHLIKTRGQQVTLRCSSQSGHNTVSWYQQALGQGPQFIFQYYREEENGRGNFPPRFSGLQFPNYSSELNVNALELDDSALYLCASSFGQGSYGYTFGSGTRLTVV.

The chain combines TRBV5-1 with TRBJ2-1, with 7 bases aligning to TRBD1. The J segment lost 8 bases and the V segment lost 0 bases, leaving 5 bases of the junction unmatched. The CDR3 length is 14 residues. Germline values: CDR1 SGHRS, CDR2 YFSETQ. The CDR3 DNA reads TGCGCCAGCAGCTTGGTGACAGGGCCGGATGAGCAGTTCTTC. Encoded protein: CASSLVTGPDEQFF. Full variable domain (remainder filled in from reference TRBV5-1 and TRBJ2-1): KAGVTQTPRYLIKTRGQQVTLSCSPISGHRSVSWYQQTPGQGLQFLFEYFSETQRNKGNFPGRFSGRQFSNSRSEMNVSTLELGDSALYLCASSLVTGPDEQFFGPGTRLTVL.

CDR3 DNA sequence: TGTGCCAGCAGCTTGGACAGGGGGACTGAAGCTTTCTTT. This translates into CASSLDRGTEAFF. The chain employs TRBV7-6 and TRBJ1-1, with 10 bases matching TRBD1. The germline V gene has CDR1 SGHVS and CDR2 FNYEAQ. V shed 3 bases and J 5 bases; nucleotides not matched to a gene: 0. This CDR3 comprises 13 residues.

This chain connects TRBV7-2 to TRBJ2-1, with 7 bases fitting TRBD2. The CDR3 covers 15 residues. Losses at the gene ends were 1 base for V and 8 bases for J; bases not matched to a gene: 8. From germline, CDR1 is SGHTA and CDR2 FQGNSA. Written as DNA, the CDR3 is TGTGCCAGCAGCTTAGGCCTAGCGGTTACCGATGAGCAGTTCTTC. This encodes CASSLGLAVTDEQFF.

V and J are TRBV6-5 and TRBJ1-1; D is unclear. Between the trimmed V and J ends, which lost 0 bases and 1 base, there was a span of 6 bases. The CDR3 is 14 residues long. Germline-derived CDR1 and CDR2 are MNHEY and SVGAGI. CDR3 nucleotides: TGTGCCAGCAGTTACTCGAGGCAGAACACTGAAGCTTTCTTT. This codes for CASSYSRQNTEAFF.

V usage is TRBV18 and J usage is TRBJ2-2; D is ambiguous. The CDR3 consists of 16 residues. The V gene's germline CDR1 is KGHSH and CDR2 LQKENI. The V end was cut by 8 bases, the J end by 0 bases, with 16 bases between. CDR3 bases: TGTGCCAGCACAACGAATAGCCGCGCGAACACCGGGGAGCTGTTTTTT. It encodes CASTTNSRANTGELFF.

The chain links TRBV27 to TRBJ2-7, with D possibly matching TRBD1 (5 bases). The V and J ends lost 1 base and 1 base respectively, with 8 bases between them. The CDR3 consists of 14 residues. Germline V gives CDR1 MNHEY, CDR2 SMNVEV (reference sequence). The CDR3 region is CASSLWGDSYEQYF. CDR3 sequence (DNA): TGTGCCAGCAGTTTATGGGGCGATTCCTACGAGCAGTACTTC.

The V call is TRBV3-1 (or the pseudogene TRBV3-2), the J call TRBJ2-3, with D hard to call. Germline V gene data show CDR1 as LGHDT and CDR2 as YNNKEL (reference sequence). The V and J ends lost 2 bases and 2 bases respectively, with 20 bases between them. The CDR3 totals 18 residues. This CDR3 reads CASSQSSDRHSHTDTQYF. The CDR3 bases are TGTGCCAGCAGCCAATCATCAGATCGACATTCCCACACAGATACGCAGTATTTT.